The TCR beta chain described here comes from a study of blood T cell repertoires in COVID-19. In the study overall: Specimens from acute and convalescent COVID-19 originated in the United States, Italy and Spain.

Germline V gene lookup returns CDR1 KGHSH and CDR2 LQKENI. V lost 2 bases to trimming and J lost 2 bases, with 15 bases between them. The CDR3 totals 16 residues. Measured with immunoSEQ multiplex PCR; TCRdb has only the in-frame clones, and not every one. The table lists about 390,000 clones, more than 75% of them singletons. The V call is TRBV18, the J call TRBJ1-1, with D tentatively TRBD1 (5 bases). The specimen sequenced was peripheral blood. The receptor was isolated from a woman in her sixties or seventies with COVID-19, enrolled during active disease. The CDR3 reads CASSPAGGGVNTEAFF. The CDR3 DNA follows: TGTGCCAGCTCACCAGCGGGGGGTGGGGTAAACACTGAAGCTTTCTTT.